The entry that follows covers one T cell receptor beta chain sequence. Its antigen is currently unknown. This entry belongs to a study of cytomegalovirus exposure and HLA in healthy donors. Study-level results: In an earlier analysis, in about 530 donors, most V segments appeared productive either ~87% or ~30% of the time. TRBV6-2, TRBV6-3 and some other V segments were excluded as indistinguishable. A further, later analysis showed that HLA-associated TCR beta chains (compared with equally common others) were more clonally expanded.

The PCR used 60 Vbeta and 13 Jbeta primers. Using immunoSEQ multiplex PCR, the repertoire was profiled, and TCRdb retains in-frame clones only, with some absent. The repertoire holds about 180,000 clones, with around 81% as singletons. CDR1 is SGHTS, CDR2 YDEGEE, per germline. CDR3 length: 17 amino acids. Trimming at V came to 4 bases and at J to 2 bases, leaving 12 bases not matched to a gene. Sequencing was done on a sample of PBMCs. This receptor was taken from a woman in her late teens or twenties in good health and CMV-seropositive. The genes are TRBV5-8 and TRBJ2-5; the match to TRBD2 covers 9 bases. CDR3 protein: CASSQGTLAGKQETQYF. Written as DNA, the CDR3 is TGTGCCAGCAGCCAGGGTACCCTAGCGGGGAAACAAGAGACCCAGTACTTC.